Following are 28 T cell receptor beta chains from one sample sequenced in a study of T-cell memory formation after mild COVID-19. Each CDR3 protein gets one entry after TCRdb re-called the 5' RACE reads with MiXCR. Among around 150,000 distinct CDR3 sequences listed, 11% were seen once. Sequenced material: PBMCs or a T cell subset sorted from them (not recorded which). Receptor source: a man younger than 35 who had mild COVID-19 (a few samples of this study predate the infection). Cell type and time point are not known.

There are many counts of this clonotype. The gene calls are TRBV11-2 and TRBJ2-1; no firm D call. This CDR3 is built from 11 residues. The germline CDR1 and CDR2 sequences are SGHAT and FQNNGV. The V and J ends lost 3 bases and 9 bases respectively, with 6 bases between them. The CDR3 region has the DNA TGTGCCAGCAGCTTTTATCTTGAGCAGTTCTTC. Amino acid sequence: CASSFYLEQFF.

The chain employs TRBV27 and TRBJ1-1, with D maybe TRBD1 (5 bases). Germline V CDR1 and CDR2: MNHEY, SMNVEV (reference sequence). Trimming left V 2 bases short and J 5 bases short, with 12 bases between. The CDR3 covers 14 residues. CDR3 residues: CASSLNGGGTEAFF. The CDR3 DNA is TGTGCCAGCAGTTTAAATGGGGGAGGGACTGAAGCTTTCTTT.

This clonotype was observed a few times. V gene TRBV6-2 or TRBV6-3 combines with J gene TRBJ2-2, with TRBD2 matching over 8 bases. Germline trimming cut 6 bases from V and 0 bases from J; bases unmatched to any gene: 6. Per germline, CDR1 MNHEY and CDR2 SVGEGT. The CDR3 covers 16 residues. In nucleotides, the CDR3 is TGTGCCAGCAGACGCACGGGACTAGCGAACACCGGGGAGCTGTTTTTT. This codes for CASRRTGLANTGELFF.

This clonotype occurred a few times. This chain connects TRBV20-1 to TRBJ1-1; 8 bases are shared with TRBD1. V dropped 6 bases and J dropped 2; count of bases not matched to a gene: 5. CDR1 is DFQATT and CDR2 is SNEGSKA in the germline V gene (reference sequence). The CDR3 sequence is 13 residues long. CDR3 in amino acids: CSAPGTGNTEAFF. CDR3 coding DNA: TGCAGTGCCCCCGGGACAGGTAACACTGAAGCTTTCTTT.

This clonotype occurred a few times. The chain recombines TRBV7-2 with TRBJ2-1; D is unclear. This CDR3 has 16 residues. V lost 0 bases to trimming and J lost 7 bases, with 16 bases between them. Germline CDR1 and CDR2: SGHTA and FQGNSA. As DNA, the CDR3 is TGTGCCAGCAGCTTAGCGAGTTCTAACCCACTGAATGAGCAGTTCTTC. It codes for CASSLASSNPLNEQFF.

The chain recombines TRBV12-3 or TRBV12-4 with TRBJ1-5; TRBD1 might be the D (5 bases). The CDR3 runs 16 residues. Deletions cut 4 bases from V and 0 bases from J, with 13 bases between. The CDR3 DNA reads as TGTGCCAGCAGTTCCTACTATAGGGGTAGCAATCAGCCCCAGCATTTT. Amino acids: CASSSYYRGSNQPQHF.

In its sample, this clonotype was seen a few times. The chain has TRBV2 and TRBJ2-7, with TRBD1 identical over 9 bases. With V trimmed by 7 bases and J by 0 bases, 4 bases remained unmatched. Germline V lookup: CDR1 SNHLY, CDR2 FYNNEI. CDR3 length equals 14 residues. In DNA, the CDR3 is TGTGCCAGCAAGCGGACAGGGGACTCCTACGAGCAGTACTTC. It encodes CASKRTGDSYEQYF.

In this sample, this clonotype turned up a few times. This CDR3 reads CATSRDRGYEQYF. CDR3 nucleotide sequence: TGTGCCACCAGCAGAGATCGGGGATACGAGCAGTACTTC. The chain combines TRBV15 with TRBJ2-7; a weak D match, TRBD2 (5 bases). Germline CDR1 and CDR2: LNHNV and YYDKDF (reference sequence). V was trimmed by 0 bases and J by 4 bases, leaving 7 bases between them. This CDR3 contains 13 residues.

This clonotype showed up just a few times. This CDR3 reads CSVEGSPNEKLFF. CDR3 DNA: TGCAGCGTCGAGGGCAGCCCTAATGAAAAACTGTTTTTT. The genes are TRBV29-1 and TRBJ1-4, with D hard to call. Trimming shortened V by 6 bases and J by 3 bases, and 11 bases separated the two germline ends. The CDR3 has 13 residues. CDR1 is SQVTM, CDR2 ANQGSEA, per germline.

The table lists this clonotype with a few counts. This chain joins TRBV18 and TRBJ2-2; D gene unclear. Germline V gene sequence: CDR1 KGHSH, CDR2 LQKENI. V dropped 3 bases and J dropped 5 bases, with 19 bases sitting between them. This CDR3 spans 17 amino acids. CDR3 DNA: TGTGCCAGCTCACCCTACGAGGAAGGTGGTAGGACCGGGGAGCTGTTTTTT. The encoded protein is CASSPYEEGGRTGELFF.

This clonotype was detected many times. The chain recombines TRBV24-1 with TRBJ1-1; a weak D match, TRBD1 (5 bases). This CDR3 has 15 residues. Germline V gives CDR1 KGHDR, CDR2 SFDVKD. V lost 3 bases to trimming and J lost 11 bases, with 21 bases between them. CDR3 amino acids: CATSDRPQANRTAFF. Here the CDR3 DNA reads TGTGCCACCAGTGATCGACCACAGGCGAACCGCACCGCTTTCTTT.

This clonotype was picked up many times. V and J are TRBV7-9 and TRBJ1-1; a possible D gene is TRBD1 (5 bases). Trimming left V 8 bases short and J 7 bases short, with 20 bases between. Germline-derived CDR1 and CDR2 are SEHNR and FQNEAQ (reference sequence). The CDR3 is made up of 14 amino acids. As DNA, the CDR3 is TGTGCCAGCGGTACTAGCGGACGGGGCAATGAAGCTTTCTTT. Its protein is CASGTSGRGNEAFF.

This clonotype came up a few times. The rearrangement links TRBV12-3 or TRBV12-4 to TRBJ1-2; unclear D gene. This CDR3 contains 13 residues. V was cut by 3 bases and J by 3 bases, with 8 bases left in between. The CDR3 sequence is CASSLRGDYGYTF. The CDR3 DNA reads TGTGCCAGCAGTTTGCGGGGTGACTATGGCTACACCTTC.

This clonotype was seen ten or more times. The chain combines TRBV6-2 or TRBV6-3 with TRBJ2-3; 8 bases are a match to TRBD2. After removal of 4 bases from V and 1 base from J, the junction contained 7 bases not matched to a gene. Germline loops: CDR1 MNHEY, CDR2 SVGEGT. CDR3 size: 16 residues. CDR3 residues: CASSWLAGLRTDTQYF. The CDR3 coding sequence is TGTGCCAGCAGTTGGTTAGCGGGGCTCCGCACAGATACGCAGTATTTT.

This chain uses TRBV5-1 with TRBJ2-6, with D possibly TRBD1 on 5 matching bases. The V end was cut by 0 bases, the J end by 1 base, with 11 bases between. The CDR3 covers 17 residues. Germline values: CDR1 SGHRS, CDR2 YFSETQ. The CDR3 is CASSLAVRASGANVLTF. The CDR3 bases are TGCGCCAGCAGCTTGGCAGTCAGGGCATCTGGGGCCAACGTCCTGACTTTC.

This clonotype was seen a few times. This chain uses TRBV4-3 with TRBJ1-5, with 9 nucleotides matching TRBD1. The CDR3 runs to 17 residues. CDR1 is LGHNA and CDR2 is YSLEER in the germline V gene. V shed 4 bases and J 4 bases; nucleotides not matched to a gene: 11. CDR3 coding DNA: TGCGCCAGCAGCCCCGGGACAGGGTTGGGGAGGAATCAGCCCCAGCATTTT. Its translation: CASSPGTGLGRNQPQHF.

This clonotype was counted at least ten times. The V and J genes are TRBV7-9 and TRBJ2-1; D gene unclear. The germline V and J ends were trimmed by 5 bases and 8 bases, with 7 bases remaining between them. The V gene's germline CDR1 is SEHNR and CDR2 FQNEAQ (reference sequence). The CDR3 length is 11 residues. Here the CDR3 DNA reads TGTGCCAGCAGCCCTCGACATGAGCAGTTCTTC. Translated: CASSPRHEQFF.

V usage is TRBV20-1 and J usage is TRBJ1-1; TRBD1 is a possible D gene (5 bases). Germline lookup yields CDR1 DFQATT and CDR2 SNEGSKA (reference sequence). This CDR3 comprises 14 residues. The V end was cut by 0 bases, the J end by 1 base, with 9 bases between. The CDR3 coding sequence is TGCAGTGCTAGAGATCGGAGGGGGAACACTGAAGCTTTCTTT. This sequence encodes CSARDRRGNTEAFF.

This clonotype turned up a few times. This chain joins TRBV20-1 and TRBJ2-7, with 9 bases matching TRBD1. The J segment lost 3 bases and the V segment lost 3 bases, leaving 6 bases of the junction unmatched. The CDR3 totals 14 residues. Looked up from germline, CDR1 is DFQATT and CDR2 is SNEGSKA (reference sequence). CDR3: CSARLDRGYYEQYF. In DNA form, the CDR3 reads TGCAGTGCTAGGCTGGACAGGGGTTACTACGAGCAGTACTTC.

The gene calls are TRBV7-2 and TRBJ2-1; weak D call: TRBD2 (6 bases). Deletions cut 4 bases from V and 10 bases from J, with 11 bases between. Germline V lookup: CDR1 SGHTA, CDR2 FQGNSA. The CDR3 runs 12 residues. The CDR3 here is CASSYFGGEQFF. DNA for the CDR3: TGTGCCAGCAGCTATTTCGGGGGAGAGCAGTTCTTC.

The J gene is TRBJ1-5, the V gene TRBV5-1, with a tentative D call TRBD1 (5 bases). The CDR3 has 15 residues. Trimming left V 0 bases short and J 1 base short, with 8 bases between. CDR1 is SGHRS and CDR2 is YFSETQ in the germline V gene. In DNA, the CDR3 is TGCGCCAGCAGCTTGGTAGGGGCCAGCAATCAGCCCCAGCATTTT. This gives the protein CASSLVGASNQPQHF.

The sample holds many counts of this clonotype. The chain couples TRBV11-2 to TRBJ2-2; TRBD2 agrees at 11 bases. The CDR3 runs 15 residues. The J segment lost 5 bases and the V segment lost 1 base, leaving 0 bases of the junction unmatched. Germline loops: CDR1 SGHAT, CDR2 FQNNGV. The CDR3 DNA reads TGTGCCAGCAGCTTAGGACTAGCGGGGACCGGGGAGCTGTTTTTT. This gives the protein CASSLGLAGTGELFF.

This clonotype showed up just a few times. The V call is TRBV12-3 or TRBV12-4, the J call TRBJ2-2; 11 nucleotides agree with TRBD2. V lost 7 bases, J lost 3 bases, and 4 bases stayed unmatched. The CDR3 runs 15 residues. The CDR3 loop is CASNLAGGYTGELFF. CDR3 DNA: TGTGCCAGCAATCTAGCGGGGGGATACACCGGGGAGCTGTTTTTT.

In its sample, this clonotype was seen a few times. The chain has TRBV6-5 and TRBJ1-2; 11 bases match TRBD1. The CDR3 loop spans 12 amino acids. Germline V gene sequence: CDR1 MNHEY, CDR2 SVGAGI. V shed 7 bases and J 8 bases; nucleotides not matched to a gene: 3. In DNA form, the CDR3 reads TGTGCCAGCACCGGACAGGGGGCCGGCTACACCTTC. This sequence encodes CASTGQGAGYTF.

This clonotype has at least ten counts. The V gene is TRBV6-1, the J gene TRBJ2-7; 7 nucleotides align to TRBD2. Germline lookup yields CDR1 MNHNS and CDR2 SASEGT. The CDR3 sequence is 12 residues long. V was pared by 5 bases and J by 5 bases, with 3 bases of the junction left unmatched. The CDR3: CASSREGDEQYV. The CDR3 coding sequence is TGTGCCAGCAGTAGGGAGGGTGACGAGCAGTACGTC.

This clonotype was seen more than once but under ten times. CDR3 in DNA: TGTGCCAGCAGGAAACAGGGGGACACTGAAGCTTTCTTT. As protein: CASRKQGDTEAFF. The chain combines TRBV7-9 with TRBJ1-1, with 8 bases matching TRBD1. The germline CDR1 and CDR2 sequences are SEHNR and FQNEAQ (reference sequence). The CDR3 has 13 amino acids. The V segment lost 6 bases and the J segment 3 bases; nucleotides outside the gene matches: 3.

This chain links TRBV6-6 with TRBJ1-1; unclear D gene. Germline CDR1 reads MNHNY; CDR2 reads SVGAGI (reference sequence). The V and J ends lost 2 bases and 3 bases respectively, with 10 bases between them. The length of the CDR3 is 14 residues. The CDR3 DNA reads TGTGCCAGCAGTTACGAACTGAGGGACACTGAAGCTTTCTTT. It translates to CASSYELRDTEAFF.

This clonotype was found many times. The rearrangement uses TRBV7-9 and TRBJ2-1; TRBD2 might be the D (6 bases). The CDR3 contains 14 residues. V was trimmed by 1 base and J by 7 bases, leaving 11 bases between them. The germline gives CDR1 SEHNR, CDR2 FQNEAQ (reference sequence). CDR3 protein: CASSLVGGWNEQFF. Here the CDR3 DNA reads TGTGCCAGCAGCTTAGTTGGAGGGTGGAATGAGCAGTTCTTC. The full variable domain, completed using reference TRBV7-9 and TRBJ2-1, is DTGVSQNPRHKITKRGQNVTFRCDPISEHNRLYWYRQTLGQGPEFLTYFQNEAQLEKSRLLSDRFSAERPKGSFSTLEIQRTEQGDSAMYLCASSLVGGWNEQFFGPGTRLTVL.